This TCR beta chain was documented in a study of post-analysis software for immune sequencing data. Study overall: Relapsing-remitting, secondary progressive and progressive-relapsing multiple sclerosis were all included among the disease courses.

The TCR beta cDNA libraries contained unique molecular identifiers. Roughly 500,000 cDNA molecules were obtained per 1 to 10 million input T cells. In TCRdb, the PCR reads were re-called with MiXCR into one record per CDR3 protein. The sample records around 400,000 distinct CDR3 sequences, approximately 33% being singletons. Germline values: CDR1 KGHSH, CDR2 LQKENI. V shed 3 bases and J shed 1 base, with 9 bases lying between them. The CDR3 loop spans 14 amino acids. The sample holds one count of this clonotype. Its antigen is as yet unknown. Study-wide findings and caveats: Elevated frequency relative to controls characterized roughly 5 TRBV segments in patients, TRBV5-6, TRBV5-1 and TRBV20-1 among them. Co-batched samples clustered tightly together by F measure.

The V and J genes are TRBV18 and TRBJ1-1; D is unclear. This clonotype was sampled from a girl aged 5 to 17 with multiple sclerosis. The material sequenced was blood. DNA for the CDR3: TGTGCCAGCTCACCTAGCGAGGGGAACACTGAAGCTTTCTTT. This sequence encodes CASSPSEGNTEAFF.